These T cell receptor beta chains were read from a single sample in a study of blood T cell repertoires in COVID-19. TCRdb keeps only in-frame clones here, not all; method: immunoSEQ multiplex PCR. The sample has around 300,000 clones, around 90% seen once. Sequencing input: peripheral blood. Receptors were obtained from a woman in her thirties with COVID-19, enrolled during active disease. Each CDR3 is given without its conserved first and last residue. Size is stated for part of the rows, as once, few or many counts, or as a class when the clone is expanded.

j_call	v_call	clone_size	cdr3_aa
TRBJ2-1	TRBV5-6	.	ASSAIAGVLVHNEQF
TRBJ1-1	TRBV15	.	ATSRGVNTEAF
TRBJ1-1	TRBV5-5	.	ASSVRDTAEAF
TRBJ2-1	TRBV30	.	AWTRLAGTYNEQF
TRBJ2-2	TRBV7-8	.	ASSWGGSTGELF
TRBJ1-2	TRBV6-5	.	ASTDTTNYGYT
TRBJ2-7	TRBV6-5	.	ASGTGNYEQY
TRBJ1-2	TRBV25-1	.	ASSGWGQSDYGYT
TRBJ2-3	TRBV27	once	ASSLSGYRLAEGEDTQY
TRBJ2-5	TRBV24-1	.	ATSDLQFAGKETQY
TRBJ1-6	TRBV6-6	.	ASSYTRQGLDSPLH
TRBJ2-1	TRBV27	.	ASSLAGAIEQF
TRBJ2-1	TRBV6-5	.	ASSSMTNSYNEQF
TRBJ1-1	TRBV28	.	ASSIQGWGTEAF
TRBJ2-7	TRBV5-4	once	ASSLEGPTVEQY
TRBJ2-1	TRBV5-1	.	ASSRTPGQADNEQF
TRBJ1-4	TRBV30	.	AWSRGTGWGTNEKLF
TRBJ1-5	TRBV5-6	.	ASSDGTASNQPQH
TRBJ2-7	TRBV10-3	.	AISEGDKQY
TRBJ1-2	TRBV7-2	.	ASSLGDRVDGYT
TRBJ2-1	TRBV7-2	.	ASSLAGGNEQF
TRBJ1-3	TRBV9	.	ASSVNKASGRRTGNTIY
TRBJ1-5	TRBV28	.	ASSLITGLGQPQH
TRBJ1-1	TRBV5-4	.	ASSPREGSNTEAF
TRBJ1-4	TRBV25-1	.	ASSERDRGREKLF
TRBJ1-6	TRBV5-5	.	ASSRGTANNSPLH
TRBJ2-3	TRBV19	few	ASSPLPRDTQY
TRBJ2-5	TRBV9	.	ASTRTGGMETQY
TRBJ2-1	TRBV4-3	.	ASSQGLAGWNEQF
TRBJ2-2	TRBV27	once	ASSSLGQGRGGELF
TRBJ2-7	TRBV12-3/TRBV12-4	.	ASRGGIAYEQY
TRBJ1-4	TRBV9	.	ASSVDGGAEKLF
TRBJ1-1	TRBV9	.	ASSARAGTVNTEAF
TRBJ1-5	TRBV4-2	.	ASRRHRGLGQPQH
TRBJ2-2	TRBV7-9	.	ASSLFFRENTGELF
TRBJ2-3	TRBV3-1/TRBV3-2	once	ASSQVRGLSTDTQY
TRBJ1-1	TRBV18	.	ASSSDRNTEAF
TRBJ2-1	TRBV14	.	ASSQSSPYNEQF
TRBJ1-2	TRBV3-1/TRBV3-2	.	ASSRADYGYT
TRBJ1-2	TRBV20-1	once	SAMIAPGYT
TRBJ1-3	TRBV6-1	.	ASSERRASGNTIY
TRBJ2-2	TRBV12-2	.	ASRRTGTSHGGDTGELF
TRBJ2-7	TRBV24-1	few	ATRMDKAYEQY
TRBJ2-7	TRBV18	.	ASSPSTGYEQY
TRBJ2-7	TRBV6-2/TRBV6-3	.	ASSYPPRLAGVIYEQY
TRBJ2-7	TRBV14	.	ASSQVQGSSYEQY